The sample holds a few counts of the clone carrying this T cell receptor beta chain. Trimming removed 5 bases at V and 4 bases at J, with 17 bases between. Germline V gene lookup returns CDR1 LNHDA and CDR2 SQIVND (reference sequence). The CDR3 has 16 amino acids. In TCRdb, the reads were re-called with MiXCR into one record per CDR3 protein. The sample includes more than 650,000 distinct CDR3 sequences, roughly a third seen only once; the top ten take 2.8%. This sample was taken from a study of T cell repertoires in cytomegalovirus infection. The V call is TRBV19, the J call TRBJ1-4; D is uncertain. This clonotype was obtained from a human donor in good health (CMV status not recorded). Some clones in this sample may be carry-over from other donors' samples. Source material: PBMCs. The CDR3 reads CASSPGRVNLNEKLFF. The CDR3 DNA follows: TGTGCCAGTAGTCCCGGACGGGTAAACCTTAATGAAAAACTGTTTTTT.